Below are 19 T cell receptor beta chains sequenced from a single sample in a study of PD-1 and CTLA-4 blockade in melanoma (dated by TCRdb to about 2021). Libraries were built with the immunoSEQ multiplex PCR assay. TCRdb stores this immuneACCESS table with in-frame sequences only. Part of the clones is absent; in the studies checked, under half of the shortfall reflects unresolved V genes, and no reason is known for the rest. This sample holds around 21,000 clones; 88% were observed only once. Clones ranked in the top ten supply less than 9.5% of the sample. This specimen was CD8+ T cells from peripheral blood, taken before anti-PD-1 treatment. Receptors originate from a human donor with melanoma.

The chain links TRBV5-1 to TRBJ2-3; 8 positions agree with TRBD1. The CDR3 covers 14 residues. Germline CDR1 is SGHRS and CDR2 is YFSETQ. Germline trimming cut 0 bases from V and 7 bases from J; bases unmatched to any gene: 4. In DNA form, the CDR3 reads TGCGCCAGCAGCTTGGAGGGACAGGTTAATACGCAGTATTTT. This gives the protein CASSLEGQVNTQYF.

This chain connects TRBV5-4 to TRBJ1-2, with D possibly being TRBD1 (6 bases). Germline assignment: CDR1 SGHNT and CDR2 YYREEE (reference sequence). This CDR3 has 13 amino acids. Deletions cut 2 bases from V and 6 bases from J, with 11 bases between. CDR3 region: CASSFGGLDGYTF. The CDR3 DNA sequence: TGTGCCAGCAGCTTCGGGGGGCTAGATGGCTACACCTTC.

The chain uses TRBV7-8 and TRBJ1-1, with no clear D. V gave up 8 bases and J gave up 1 base, with 11 bases separating them. This CDR3 has 13 amino acids. Germline V gene sequence: CDR1 SGHVS, CDR2 FQNEAQ. CDR3 sequence: CASATSGNTEAFF. CDR3 coding DNA: TGTGCCAGCGCAACATCCGGGAACACTGAAGCTTTCTTT.

The CDR3 nucleotides read TGCAGCGTGATAAGCCCCATGGACTACGAGCAGTACTTC. It yields the protein CSVISPMDYEQYF. The gene calls are TRBV29-1 and TRBJ2-7; D remains ambiguous. V was pared by 6 bases and J by 3 bases, with 15 bases between. Germline CDR1 is SQVTM and CDR2 is ANQGSEA. The CDR3 is made up of 13 amino acids.

The rearrangement links TRBV4-3 to TRBJ1-1; no definite D call. Germline V gene sequence: CDR1 LGHNA, CDR2 YSLEER. V dropped 4 bases and J dropped 3 bases, with 15 bases sitting between them. The CDR3 has 15 residues. CDR3 amino acids: CASSPVAVTDTEAFF. The CDR3 coding sequence is TGCGCCAGCAGCCCAGTCGCGGTTACGGACACTGAAGCTTTCTTT.

This chain links TRBV4-3 with TRBJ1-4; D not resolved. Germline loops: CDR1 LGHNA, CDR2 YSLEER. The ends were cut back, 4 bases at V and 0 bases at J, with 15 bases in the middle. The CDR3 runs to 17 residues. CDR3 nucleotides: TGCGCCAGCAGCCCATCCCAGAGAGATGCAACTAATGAAAAACTGTTTTTT. Its translation is CASSPSQRDATNEKLFF.

This clone occurred once. Here the CDR3 reads CASSPNSPGGNQPQHF. DNA for the CDR3: TGTGCCAGCAGCCCCAATTCTCCCGGCGGCAATCAGCCCCAGCATTTT. The chain has TRBV2 and TRBJ1-5; no definite D call. The CDR3 loop spans 16 amino acids. V dropped 6 bases and J dropped 2 bases, with 17 bases sitting between them. The germline CDR1 and CDR2 sequences are SNHLY and FYNNEI.

This chain links TRBV27 with TRBJ1-2; 7 bases fit TRBD1. CDR3 length: 15 amino acids. Germline values: CDR1 MNHEY, CDR2 SMNVEV (reference sequence). V lost 5 bases, J lost 8 bases, and 14 bases stayed unmatched. Written as DNA, the CDR3 is TGTGCCAGCAGTCCTCGGGACAGAACCCATCTGGGCTACACCTTC. This encodes CASSPRDRTHLGYTF.

The chain combines TRBV5-1 with TRBJ2-2; 9 bases match TRBD2. V gave up 2 bases and J gave up 8 bases; unmatched junction bases: 4. CDR1 is SGHRS and CDR2 is YFSETQ in the germline V gene. The CDR3 contains 14 residues. CDR3 DNA: TGCGCCAGCAGCTTCCGACTAGCGGAGGGGGAGCTGTTTTTT. Translating it yields CASSFRLAEGELFF.

The chain has TRBV5-4 and TRBJ1-2; a weak D match, TRBD1 (6 bases). Germline CDR1 SGHNT, CDR2 YYREEE (reference sequence). The CDR3 totals 13 residues. V was pared by 2 bases and J by 4 bases, with 9 bases between. CDR3 DNA sequence: TGTGCCAGCAGCTTAGGACAGAGCTATGGCTACACCTTC. Its protein is CASSLGQSYGYTF.

The chain uses TRBV6-5 and TRBJ1-4; 7 bases align to TRBD1. The CDR3 loop spans 14 amino acids. J gave up 4 bases and V 5 bases, and 4 bases lay outside the gene matches. The germline gives CDR1 MNHEY, CDR2 SVGAGI. Here the CDR3 reads CASSPTGFNEKLFF. The CDR3 DNA sequence: TGTGCCAGCAGTCCGACAGGGTTTAATGAAAAACTGTTTTTT.

This clone appeared once. V usage is TRBV2 and J usage is TRBJ2-7; 10 nucleotides match TRBD1. The CDR3 has 14 residues. Germline CDR1 SNHLY, CDR2 FYNNEI. V shed 4 bases, J shed 5 bases, and the junction held 5 bases outside the gene matches. In DNA, the CDR3 is TGTGCCAGCAGTGTCGGGACAGGGGTCGACGAGCAGTACTTC. Protein product: CASSVGTGVDEQYF.

This clone was picked up a small number of times. V gene TRBV4-1 combines with J gene TRBJ2-7; tentatively, D is TRBD2 (5 bases). Per the germline V gene, CDR1 is MGHRA and CDR2 is YSYEKL. The CDR3 extends over 16 amino acids. Between the trimmed V and J ends, which lost 0 bases and 3 bases, there was a span of 15 bases. The CDR3 DNA reads as TGCGCCAGCAGCCAAGAAGCAAGCGGACTCTTCTACGAGCAGTACTTC. This codes for CASSQEASGLFYEQYF.

The chain employs TRBV3-1 (or the pseudogene TRBV3-2) and TRBJ2-7, with D unresolved. Germline CDR1 and CDR2: LGHDT and YNNKEL (reference sequence). Trimming took off 2 bases at V and 3 bases at J, with 8 bases between the two ends. This CDR3 has 13 amino acids. In DNA, the CDR3 is TGTGCCAGCAGCCAACTCGGGTTCTACGAGCAGTACTTC. Translating gives CASSQLGFYEQYF.

V usage is TRBV3-1 (or the pseudogene TRBV3-2) and J usage is TRBJ1-1; the D is unclear. Per germline, CDR1 LGHDT and CDR2 YNNKEL (reference sequence). This CDR3 comprises 14 residues. V lost 6 bases and J lost 4, with 15 bases in between. The CDR3 loop reads CASRLYPESTEAFF. DNA of the CDR3: TGTGCCAGCAGGCTCTATCCCGAGAGCACTGAAGCTTTCTTT.

J is TRBJ1-1 and V is TRBV23-1, with 9 bases fitting TRBD1. TRBV23-1 is identified as an open reading frame with a role that is uncertain. The CDR3 covers 15 residues. The J segment lost 4 bases and the V segment lost 3 bases, leaving 6 bases of the junction unmatched. The CDR3 here is CASSQPGQGTTEAFF. CDR3 nucleotide sequence: TGCGCCAGCAGTCAGCCGGGACAGGGAACCACTGAAGCTTTCTTT.

The genes are TRBV19 and TRBJ2-3, with 8 bases matching TRBD2. The ends lost 9 bases at V and 0 bases at J; junction bases unmatched: 8. This CDR3 is 15 amino acids long. The germline V gene encodes CDR1 LNHDA and CDR2 SQIVND (reference sequence). The CDR3 here is CASKPGLVSTDTQYF. The DNA of the CDR3 is TGTGCCAGCAAGCCGGGACTAGTCAGCACAGATACGCAGTATTTT.

The V gene is TRBV6-6, the J gene TRBJ1-5, with D maybe TRBD1 (5 bases). The CDR3 totals 14 residues. Trimming cost V 4 bases and J 6 bases, with 13 bases left between them. Germline V gene lookup returns CDR1 MNHNY and CDR2 SVGAGI (reference sequence). CDR3 sequence: CASSSRDLSQPQHF. The CDR3 DNA is TGTGCCAGCAGTTCCCGGGACTTAAGTCAGCCCCAGCATTTT.

This clone is a singleton in its sample. The chain has TRBV14 and TRBJ2-1; 10 bases map to TRBD2. With 2 bases clipped from V and 7 bases from J, the junction kept 8 bases outside the gene matches. Germline assignment: CDR1 SGHDN and CDR2 FVKESK. This CDR3 spans 16 amino acids. The CDR3 protein is CASSQHLAGAANEQFF. The CDR3 DNA follows: TGTGCCAGCAGCCAACACCTAGCGGGGGCCGCAAATGAGCAGTTCTTC. Full variable domain (remainder filled in from reference TRBV14 and TRBJ2-1): EAGVTQFPSHSVIEKGQTVTLRCDPISGHDNLYWYRRVMGKEIKFLLHFVKESKQDESGMPNNRFLAERTGGTYSTLKVQPAELEDSGVYFCASSQHLAGAANEQFFGPGTRLTVL.